Below, one T cell receptor beta chain is given with its context. The CDR3 totals 16 residues. V lost 4 bases and J lost 0, with 13 bases in between. Germline assignment: CDR1 LNHDA and CDR2 SQIVND (reference sequence). This sample stems from a study of blood T cell repertoires in COVID-19. As processed by the authors: Nucleated cell counts were estimated from reference gene primer amplification. Sequencing used immunoSEQ multiplex PCR; TCRdb keeps in-frame clones, though not all of them. V, J and clone size derive from that table, while D and trimming were established from the DNA sequence. The sample contains nearly 200,000 clones, roughly 80% of which appear only once.

The sequenced sample consisted of peripheral blood. This clonotype originated in a man in his 60s with COVID-19, enrolled during active disease. The chain couples TRBV19 to TRBJ1-5, with D maybe TRBD1 (5 bases). The CDR3 region has the DNA TGTGCCAGTAGTAGAGTGGGGGGTATTAGCAATCAGCCCCAGCATTTT. This translates into CASSRVGGISNQPQHF.